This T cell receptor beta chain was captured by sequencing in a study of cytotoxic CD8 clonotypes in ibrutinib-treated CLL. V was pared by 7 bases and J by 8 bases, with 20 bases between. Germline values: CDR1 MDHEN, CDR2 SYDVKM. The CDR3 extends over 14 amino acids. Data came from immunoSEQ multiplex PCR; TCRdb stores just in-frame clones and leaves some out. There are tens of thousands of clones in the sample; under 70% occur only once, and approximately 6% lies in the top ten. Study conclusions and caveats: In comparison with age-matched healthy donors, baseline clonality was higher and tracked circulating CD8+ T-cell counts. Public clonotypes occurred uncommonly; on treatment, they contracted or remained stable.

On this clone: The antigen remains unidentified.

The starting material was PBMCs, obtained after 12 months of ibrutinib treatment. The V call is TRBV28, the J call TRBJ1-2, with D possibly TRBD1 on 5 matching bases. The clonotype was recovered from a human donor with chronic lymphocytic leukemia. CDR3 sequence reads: CASTPSRTWGGYTF. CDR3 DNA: TGTGCCAGCACCCCCTCAAGGACCTGGGGGGGCTACACCTTC.